Listed below are T cell receptor beta chains from one sample, sequenced in a study of cytomegalovirus exposure and HLA in healthy donors. Sequencing was performed with immunoSEQ multiplex PCR; in TCRdb, only in-frame clones are kept and a portion is missing. This sample carries more than 150,000 clones, around 80% of them seen once, and the ten largest clones take 1.2% to 1.5%. Sequenced sample: PBMCs. Every receptor here comes from a girl aged 5-17 years in good health and CMV-seropositive. Both conserved end residues are part of each CDR3.

J gene: TRBJ2-5; V gene: TRBV10-3; CDR3 protein: CAISDPEGGKRRETQYF
J gene: TRBJ1-2; V gene: TRBV30; CDR3 protein: CAWRGQELRGYTF
J gene: TRBJ1-1; V gene: TRBV11-2; CDR3 protein: CASSSPGNTEAFF
J gene: TRBJ1-2; V gene: TRBV29-1; CDR3 protein: CSVESRGLGYTF
J gene: TRBJ2-3; V gene: TRBV13; CDR3 protein: CASSRLQDTDTQYF
J gene: TRBJ2-1; V gene: TRBV5-1; CDR3 protein: CASSRGTSGDNEQFF
J gene: TRBJ2-7; V gene: TRBV6-1; CDR3 protein: CASSDSATGGYEQYF
J gene: TRBJ2-7; V gene: TRBV6-5; CDR3 protein: CASSSTGTGGWGQYF
J gene: TRBJ1-2; V gene: TRBV28; CDR3 protein: CASSPPNRVGGYTF
J gene: TRBJ2-4; V gene: TRBV7-9; CDR3 protein: CASSSDRENIQYF
J gene: TRBJ2-7; V gene: TRBV2; CDR3 protein: CASSEGVFDEQYF
J gene: TRBJ2-4; V gene: TRBV19; CDR3 protein: CASSLQGGLAKNIQYF
J gene: TRBJ1-2; V gene: TRBV6-5; CDR3 protein: CASSYSGGDNYGYTF
J gene: TRBJ1-2; V gene: TRBV5-1; CDR3 protein: CASSQSTGTGDNYGYTF
J gene: TRBJ2-5; V gene: TRBV29-1; CDR3 protein: CSVLLRWGLRQETQYF
J gene: TRBJ2-2; V gene: TRBV5-1; CDR3 protein: CASSPAGSGRATGELFF
J gene: TRBJ2-7; V gene: TRBV19; CDR3 protein: CASSIGFSGADYEQYF
J gene: TRBJ1-4; V gene: TRBV30; CDR3 protein: CAWSGGGEQEKLFF
J gene: TRBJ2-7; V gene: TRBV6-1; CDR3 protein: CATSAGGVTYEQYF
J gene: TRBJ2-1; V gene: TRBV18; CDR3 protein: CASSPPGGAYNEQFF
J gene: TRBJ1-5; V gene: TRBV2; CDR3 protein: CASSEEPGANQPQHF
J gene: TRBJ1-4; V gene: TRBV6-5; CDR3 protein: CASSYREATNEKLFF
J gene: TRBJ1-3; V gene: TRBV5-6; CDR3 protein: CASSYYLPGRVSGNTIYF
J gene: TRBJ2-7; V gene: TRBV7-9; CDR3 protein: CASSPTRGLPHEQYF
J gene: TRBJ2-1; V gene: TRBV6-1; CDR3 protein: CASSEAGTKIEQFF
J gene: TRBJ2-1; V gene: TRBV5-4; CDR3 protein: CASSGGVSSGRPGNEQFF
J gene: TRBJ1-5; V gene: TRBV6-1; CDR3 protein: CASSARPPGQSYFNQPQHF
J gene: TRBJ1-2; V gene: TRBV28; CDR3 protein: CASSWGGQAYGYTF
J gene: TRBJ1-1; V gene: TRBV4-2; CDR3 protein: CASSQANRVDTEAFF
J gene: TRBJ2-7; V gene: TRBV5-8; CDR3 protein: CASSLGLATGYEQYF
J gene: TRBJ2-6; V gene: TRBV6-1; CDR3 protein: CASSGGRSSGANVLTF
J gene: TRBJ2-5; V gene: TRBV5-4; CDR3 protein: CASSPWGTSMGETQYF
J gene: TRBJ1-4; V gene: TRBV7-2; CDR3 protein: CASSLGGDTNEKLFF
J gene: TRBJ2-7; V gene: TRBV4-1; CDR3 protein: CASSAGGSYEQYF
J gene: TRBJ2-3; V gene: TRBV7-3; CDR3 protein: CASSLIGPAASTDTQYF
J gene: TRBJ1-2; V gene: TRBV18; CDR3 protein: CASSPNTGVYGYTF
J gene: TRBJ2-7; V gene: TRBV10-1; CDR3 protein: CASSTPREQYF
J gene: TRBJ1-1; V gene: TRBV28; CDR3 protein: CASKLSTEAFF
J gene: TRBJ2-3; V gene: TRBV11-1; CDR3 protein: CASSLRDRGLDTQYF
J gene: TRBJ1-1; V gene: TRBV29-1; CDR3 protein: CSVRVTGSNTEAFF
J gene: TRBJ2-1; V gene: TRBV6-4; CDR3 protein: CASSDSHSGRGYEQFF
J gene: TRBJ1-4; V gene: TRBV18; CDR3 protein: CASSALGQGGEKLFF
J gene: TRBJ1-4; V gene: TRBV6-5; CDR3 protein: CASSPKDRAEEKLFF
J gene: TRBJ1-1; V gene: TRBV30; CDR3 protein: CAWIRGFGGDLRDTEAFF
J gene: TRBJ2-2; V gene: TRBV11-2; CDR3 protein: CASRPPQGARELFF
J gene: TRBJ1-3; V gene: TRBV4-1; CDR3 protein: CASSAEGGIFSGNTIYF
J gene: TRBJ2-7; V gene: TRBV5-1; CDR3 protein: CASSFQTSGYEQYF
J gene: TRBJ1-5; V gene: TRBV4-3; CDR3 protein: CASSPQGSGSGRRLYSNQPQHF
J gene: TRBJ2-5; V gene: TRBV10-3; CDR3 protein: CAISESNIGQGRETQYF
J gene: TRBJ2-1; V gene: TRBV29-1; CDR3 protein: CSVAGLAGNAYNEQFF
J gene: TRBJ2-5; V gene: TRBV12-5; CDR3 protein: CASGGDRGGETQYF
J gene: TRBJ1-2; V gene: TRBV7-9; CDR3 protein: CASSSSDLIDRGIYGYTF
J gene: TRBJ2-2; V gene: TRBV4-1; CDR3 protein: CASSQGVSGRDIGELFF
J gene: TRBJ2-3; V gene: TRBV27; CDR3 protein: CASCTGTSGRDTQYF
J gene: TRBJ2-7; V gene: TRBV5-1; CDR3 protein: CASSPDRRYSYEQYF
J gene: TRBJ2-2; V gene: TRBV12-5; CDR3 protein: CASGFLSGRIDTGELFF